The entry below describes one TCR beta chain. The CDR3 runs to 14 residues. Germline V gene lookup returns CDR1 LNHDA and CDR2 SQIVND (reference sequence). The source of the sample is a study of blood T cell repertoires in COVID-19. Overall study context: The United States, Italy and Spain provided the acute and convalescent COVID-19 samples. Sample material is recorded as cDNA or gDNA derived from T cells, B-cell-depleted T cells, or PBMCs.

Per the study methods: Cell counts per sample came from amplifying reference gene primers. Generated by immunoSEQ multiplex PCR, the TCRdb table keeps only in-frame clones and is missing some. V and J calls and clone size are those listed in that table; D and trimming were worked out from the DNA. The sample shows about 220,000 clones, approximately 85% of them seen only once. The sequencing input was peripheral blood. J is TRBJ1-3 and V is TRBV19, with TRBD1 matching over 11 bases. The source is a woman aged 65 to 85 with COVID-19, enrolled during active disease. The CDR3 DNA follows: TGTGGGGGACAGGGGGACGGTTCAGGAAACACCATATATTTT. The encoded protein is CGGQGDGSGNTIYF.